This passage covers 16 T cell receptor beta chains from one sample sequenced in a study of T cells in Graves' hyperthyroidism and ophthalmopathy. RNA transcripts gave rise to amplified TCR beta CDR3 regions. First-round RT-PCR with HTBI primers amplified the TCR CDR3 region. TCRdb passed the multiplex PCR reads through MiXCR, listing each CDR3 protein once. The sample includes a few hundred thousand distinct CDR3 sequences, roughly a fifth seen only once; the top ten take around half. Sequenced sample: blood. The receptors stem from a woman between 45 and 65 years old with Graves' hyperthyroidism.

CDR3 coding DNA: TGCAGTGCTCCAGTCGGAGGGGAAGAGACCCAGTACTTC. As protein: CSAPVGGEETQYF. This chain joins TRBV20-1 and TRBJ2-5, with D tentatively TRBD2 (6 bases). The germline gives CDR1 DFQATT, CDR2 SNEGSKA (reference sequence). V was cut by 5 bases and J by 3 bases, with 13 bases left in between. This CDR3 is built from 13 residues.

V usage is TRBV27 and J usage is TRBJ2-7; D could derive from TRBD1 or TRBD2 (6 bases each). CDR3 length: 17 residues. CDR1 is MNHEY, CDR2 SMNVEV, per germline (reference sequence). The V and J ends lost 5 bases and 0 bases respectively, with 20 bases between them. The CDR3 DNA follows: TGTGCCAGCAGTCTCCAAGGAGGGACACCTAGCTCCTACGAGCAGTACTTC. Translated, it gives CASSLQGGTPSSYEQYF.

The V gene is TRBV6-2 or TRBV6-3, the J gene TRBJ1-2; tentatively, D is TRBD1 (5 bases). This CDR3 contains 12 residues. The germline V and J ends were trimmed by 10 bases and 4 bases, with 13 bases remaining between them. The germline gives CDR1 MNHEY, CDR2 SVGEGT. This CDR3 is CATIKGLYGYTF. The CDR3 DNA reads TGTGCCACCATCAAGGGGCTCTATGGCTACACCTTC.

This clonotype was recorded at least ten times. The chain uses TRBV27 and TRBJ2-3; TRBD2 might be the D (6 bases). The CDR3 has 14 residues. Germline CDR1 and CDR2: MNHEY and SMNVEV (reference sequence). With 4 bases removed from V and 0 bases from J, the gap between germline ends came to 8 bases. The CDR3 sequence is CASSWGTSTDTQYF. In DNA form, the CDR3 reads TGTGCCAGCAGTTGGGGGACTAGCACAGATACGCAGTATTTT.

This clonotype was seen at least ten times. This chain uses TRBV20-1 with TRBJ1-1, with D maybe TRBD1 (5 bases). V was cut by 1 base and J by 5 bases, with 14 bases left in between. Germline V gives CDR1 DFQATT, CDR2 SNEGSKA (reference sequence). This CDR3 contains 14 residues. The CDR3 region is CSARGDSPKTEAFF. CDR3 sequence (DNA): TGCAGTGCTAGAGGAGACAGTCCCAAAACTGAAGCTTTCTTT.

Ten or more counts support this clonotype. The chain is built from TRBV11-2 and TRBJ2-7; 10 bases are shared with TRBD1. V dropped 2 bases and J dropped 6; count of bases not matched to a gene: 10. Germline V gene sequence: CDR1 SGHAT, CDR2 FQNNGV. This CDR3 has 16 residues. DNA of the CDR3: TGTGCCAGCAGCTTATGGATCCGGGACAGGGGATCCGAGCAGTACTTC. Translating gives CASSLWIRDRGSEQYF.

The CDR3: CASRDTLNTEAFF. In nucleotides, the CDR3 is TGTGCCAGTCGGGACACCCTGAACACTGAAGCTTTCTTT. V is TRBV25-1 and J is TRBJ1-1, with a weak D call TRBD1 (6 bases). The CDR3 contains 13 residues. Germline V lookup: CDR1 MGHDK, CDR2 SYGVNS. V lost 9 bases, J lost 0 bases, and 11 bases lay in between.

In its sample, this clonotype was seen a few times. The chain joins TRBV19 to TRBJ2-5; 12 bases match TRBD2. Per the germline V gene, CDR1 is LNHDA and CDR2 is SQIVND (reference sequence). CDR3 length: 16 residues. The V and J ends lost 7 bases and 5 bases, in that order; junction bases with no gene match: 11. The CDR3 DNA reads TGTGCCAGTAAGGCAACTAGCGGGAGGCGGTTGGAGACCCAGTACTTC. It specifies CASKATSGRRLETQYF.

For this clonotype: This may stem from a read error, because a much larger clone lies one nucleotide away. The CDR3 region is CASSRDEGGSYEQYF. In nucleotides, the CDR3 is TGTGCCAGCAGCCGGGATGAGGGGGGATCCTACGAGCAGTACTTC. This sequence joins TRBV11-2 and TRBJ2-7, with D perhaps TRBD1 or TRBD2 (6 bases each). In germline, CDR1 is SGHAT, CDR2 FQNNGV. The CDR3 totals 15 residues. V lost 5 bases and J 1 base, leaving 15 bases between the germline ends.

This clonotype was recorded many times. V is TRBV6-1 and J is TRBJ2-5; D may match TRBD1 or TRBD2 (5 bases each). Per the germline V gene, CDR1 is MNHNS and CDR2 is SASEGT. V lost 2 bases and J 10 bases, leaving 11 bases between the germline ends. The CDR3 is 12 residues long. As DNA, the CDR3 is TGTGCCAGCAGTGAATCGTGGGGGATCCAGTACTTC. Its protein is CASSESWGIQYF.

This clonotype was counted many times. This chain links TRBV12-3 or TRBV12-4 with TRBJ2-7; the D is unclear. The CDR3 is 13 amino acids. The V end lost 0 bases, the J end lost 4 bases, and 7 bases lay between the germline ends. In DNA form, the CDR3 reads TGTGCCAGCAGTTTAGCGGGATGGTACGAGCAGTACTTC. It yields the protein CASSLAGWYEQYF.

Regarding this clonotype: This may be a read error: a much more frequent sequence differs by one nucleotide. The chain carries TRBV28 and TRBJ1-2; 10 nucleotides align to TRBD1. This CDR3 spans 12 amino acids. The J segment lost 9 bases and the V segment lost 8 bases, leaving 6 bases of the junction unmatched. Per the germline V gene, CDR1 is MDHEN and CDR2 is SYDVKM. The CDR3 region is CASLGQGNSYTF. Here the CDR3 DNA reads TGTGCCAGCCTGGGACAGGGGAATAGCTACACCTTC.

The sample holds many counts of this clonotype. CDR3 nucleotides: TGTGCCAGCAGCCCCAGGCGAATCCGTGGAAGTGAGCAGTACTTC. Amino acids: CASSPRRIRGSEQYF. This chain links TRBV28 with TRBJ2-7; D is ambiguous. Looked up from germline, CDR1 is MDHEN and CDR2 is SYDVKM. There are 15 residues in the CDR3. Trimming took 6 bases from V and 7 from J, leaving 22 bases between them.

This chain joins TRBV9 and TRBJ1-2, with a weak D call TRBD1 (6 bases). V was pared by 4 bases and J by 7 bases, with 20 bases between. CDR1 SGDLS and CDR2 YYNGEE come from the germline V gene. This CDR3 comprises 15 residues. CDR3 sequence (DNA): TGTGCCAGCAGCCCGTCGGGAGGGGACAAAGCTGGCTACACCTTC. Amino acid sequence: CASSPSGGDKAGYTF.

The chain couples TRBV6-1 to TRBJ2-7, with TRBD1 matching 9 bases. With 5 bases clipped from V and 3 bases from J, the junction kept 8 bases outside the gene matches. This CDR3 is built from 15 residues. Germline-derived CDR1 and CDR2 are MNHNS and SASEGT. CDR3 nucleotides: TGTGCCAGCAGTCGATCCGGGACAGGGTTCTACGAGCAGTACTTC. This gives the protein CASSRSGTGFYEQYF.

This clonotype was counted between two and nine times. V gene TRBV28 combines with J gene TRBJ1-3; the match to TRBD1 covers 8 bases. The CDR3 has 15 residues. V dropped 5 bases and J dropped 4; count of bases not matched to a gene: 7. CDR1 is MDHEN, CDR2 SYDVKM, per germline. The CDR3 loop reads CASSPGQGMGNTIYF. The CDR3, as DNA: TGTGCCAGCAGTCCCGGACAGGGAATGGGAAACACCATATATTTT.